The count of the clone carrying this TCR beta chain is one. Its antigen is still unknown. This CDR3 is also generated by other DNA sequences in the sample. The treatment was: over 15 received Ad26.COV2.S at low or high dose, single or two shots; roughly five received placebo; per-sample allocation not given. All samples were drawn on day 63, counting from the first vaccine or placebo injection. In Boston, the donor was an adult between 18-55 years of age. This record comes from a study of Ad26.COV2.S vaccination and SARS-CoV-2 variants. As for the study in general: This donor came from the COV1001 trial of Ad26.COV2.S. The vaccine Ad26.COV2.S was put into the muscle once, or twice with 56 days between.

CDR3 length: 11 amino acids. Germline CDR1 is SGHAT and CDR2 is FQNNGV. The V gene lost 2 bases and the J gene lost 5 bases, with 3 bases spanning the gap. Broader study findings: There was reportedly substantial breadth in spike-specific CD8+ and CD4+ T cell responses after vaccination.

Sequenced by immunoSEQ multiplex PCR; TCRdb stores in-frame clones only, minus some. The sample records about 680,000 clones, 89% being singletons. This material consisted of peripheral blood, taken in a trial of Ad26.COV2.S vaccine versus placebo. The V call is TRBV11-2, the J call TRBJ2-5; D gene unclear. This clonotype was sampled from a person aged 18-60 years who received the Ad26.COV2.S COVID-19 vaccine or a placebo. DNA of the CDR3: TGTGCCAGCAGCTTACGGGAGACCCAGTACTTC. Translation: CASSLRETQYF.